Here is one T cell receptor beta chain with its context. The sample originates from a study of cytomegalovirus exposure and HLA in healthy donors. Germline V CDR1 and CDR2: SGDLS, YYNGEE. The CDR3 sequence is 12 residues long. Trimming shortened V by 4 bases and J by 6 bases, and 9 bases separated the two germline ends. Use of 60 Vbeta and 13 Jbeta primers characterized the PCR. TCRdb's copy holds only in-frame clones and misses some; the assay was immunoSEQ multiplex PCR. The data show 65,000 to 85,000 clones, with over 65% seen just once and 3% held by the top ten. Sample: PBMCs. The source of this sequence is a man aged 45-65 years in good health and CMV-seropositive. J is TRBJ2-3 and V is TRBV9; no reliable D call. CDR3 residues: CASSTPSDTQYF. CDR3 DNA sequence: TGTGCCAGCAGCACCCCCAGTGATACGCAGTATTTT.